This T cell receptor beta chain was captured in a study of blood T cell repertoires in COVID-19. Study summary: The study drew acute and convalescent COVID-19 samples from the United States, Italy and Spain. PBMCs, B-cell-depleted T cells, or T cells were the source of the cDNA or gDNA that made up the material.

Germline-derived CDR1 and CDR2 are LGHNA and YSLEER. The CDR3 covers 14 residues. With 3 bases clipped from V and 6 bases from J, the junction kept 3 bases outside the gene matches. Per the original data handling: Estimation of nucleated cell counts relied on the amplification of reference gene primers. Profiled with immunoSEQ multiplex PCR; TCRdb holds only in-frame clones, not every one. V and J calls and clone size are as listed in that table; D and trimming were resolved from the DNA. The sample has around 180,000 clones, approximately 85% seen once. The sequence was collected from an elderly woman with acute or convalescent COVID-19. Sequencing input: peripheral blood. V gene TRBV4-3 combines with J gene TRBJ2-1, with 9 bases lining up with TRBD1. The CDR3 sequence is CASSQGQGGNEQFF. As DNA, the CDR3 is TGCGCCAGCAGCCAGGGACAGGGAGGCAATGAGCAGTTCTTC.